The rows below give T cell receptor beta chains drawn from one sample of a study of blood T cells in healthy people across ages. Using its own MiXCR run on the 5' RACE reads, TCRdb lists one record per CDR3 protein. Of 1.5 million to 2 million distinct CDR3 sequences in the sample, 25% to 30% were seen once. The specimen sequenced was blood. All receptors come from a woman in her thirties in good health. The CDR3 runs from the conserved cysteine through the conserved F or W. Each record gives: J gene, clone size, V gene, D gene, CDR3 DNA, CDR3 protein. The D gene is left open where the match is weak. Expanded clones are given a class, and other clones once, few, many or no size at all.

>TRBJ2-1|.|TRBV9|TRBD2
TGTGCCAGCAGCGTGAAGGCTAGCGGGAGCGGGGACAAAAACATTCAGTTCTTC
CASSVKASGSGDKNIQFF
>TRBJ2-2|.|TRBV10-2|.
TGCGCCAGCAGAAGGGAGGACACCGGGGAGCTGTTTTTT
CASRREDTGELFF
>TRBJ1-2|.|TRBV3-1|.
TGTGCCAGTAGCGACAGGTCAGAGGTCTATGGCTACACCTTC
CASSDRSEVYGYTF
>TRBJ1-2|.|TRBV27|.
TGTGCCAGCAGTTTCCGCGGGACAACCTCTGGGGCTAACTATGGCTACACCTTC
CASSFRGTTSGANYGYTF
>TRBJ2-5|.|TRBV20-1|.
TGCAGTACCGGCACACAAGAGACCCAGTACTTC
CSTGTQETQYF
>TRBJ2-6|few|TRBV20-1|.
TGCAGTGCGAGCGCCGACTCTGGGGCCAACGTCCTGACTTTC
CSASADSGANVLTF
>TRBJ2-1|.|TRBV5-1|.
TGCGCCAGCCGATTGCAGGGGCTCAATGAGCAGTTCTTC
CASRLQGLNEQFF
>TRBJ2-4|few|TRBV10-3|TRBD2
TGTGCCATCAGCGACACGGGGGGGTCGGATGAGCAGTACTTC
CAISDTGGSDEQYF
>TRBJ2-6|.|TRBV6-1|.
TGTGCCAGCAGTCAGATAGCAGGGACTGGTGGGGCCAACGTCCTGACTTTC
CASSQIAGTGGANVLTF
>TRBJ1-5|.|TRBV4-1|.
TGCGCCAGCAGCCAAGAAATGGGGGCCTATCAGCCCCAGCATTTT
CASSQEMGAYQPQHF
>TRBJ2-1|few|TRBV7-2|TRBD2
TGTGCCAGCAGCTTATGGTGGACTAGCTCTGAGCAGTTCTTC
CASSLWWTSSEQFF
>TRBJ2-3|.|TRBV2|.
TGTGCCAGCTTACAGGGAAGCGAGTCTAGCACAGATACGCAGTATTTT
CASLQGSESSTDTQYF
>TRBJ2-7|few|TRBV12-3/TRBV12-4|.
TGTGCCAGCAGTTTGGGTTCTTGGGGAGGTTACGAGCAGTACTTC
CASSLGSWGGYEQYF
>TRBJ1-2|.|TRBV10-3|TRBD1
TGTGCCATCAGCTCCGGGACAGGTCCTGGCTACACCTTC
CAISSGTGPGYTF
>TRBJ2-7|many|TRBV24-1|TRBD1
TGTGCCACCAGTGATTCTCCGGGACAGGGAAACGAGCAGTACTTC
CATSDSPGQGNEQYF
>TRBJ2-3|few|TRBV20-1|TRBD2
TGCAGTGCTAGACCCCGGGGTAGCGGGGGGACAGATACGCAGTATTTT
CSARPRGSGGTDTQYF
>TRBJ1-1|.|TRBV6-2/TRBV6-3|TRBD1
TGTGCCAACAGAGACAGGGGAGACACTGAAGCTTTCTTT
CANRDRGDTEAFF
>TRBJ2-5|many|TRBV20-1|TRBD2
TGCAGTGCCACCGGGACTAGCGGGAGGGAGACCCAGTACTTC
CSATGTSGRETQYF
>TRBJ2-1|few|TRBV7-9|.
TGTGCCAGCAGCTCAACGGGGCTAAGGGATGAGCAGTTCTTC
CASSSTGLRDEQFF
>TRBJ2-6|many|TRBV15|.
TGTGCCACCGCAGGGGGGAACCCCTCTGGGGCCAACGTCCTGACTTTC
CATAGGNPSGANVLTF
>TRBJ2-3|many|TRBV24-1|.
TGTGCCACCCTAAAGGGAGATACGCAGTATTTT
CATLKGDTQYF
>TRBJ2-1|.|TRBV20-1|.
TGCAGTGCTATACCCGGTAGGTCCTACAATGAGCAGTTCTTC
CSAIPGRSYNEQFF
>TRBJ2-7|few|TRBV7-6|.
TGTGCCAGCAGCTTAGGGGTTTTTGGGGAGCAGTACTTC
CASSLGVFGEQYF
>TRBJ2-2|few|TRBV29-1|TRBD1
TGCAGCGTAGGGACAGGGCGAAACCCGTGGGAGCTGTTTTTT
CSVGTGRNPWELFF
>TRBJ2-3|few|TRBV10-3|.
TGTGCCATCAGCGAGGGAGTAAACACAGATACGCAGTATTTT
CAISEGVNTDTQYF
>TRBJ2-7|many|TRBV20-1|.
TGCAGTGCTAGAGATTACATTGGTAAAGGGGCCTACGAGCAGTACTTC
CSARDYIGKGAYEQYF
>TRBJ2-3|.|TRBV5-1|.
TGCGCCAGCAGCTTCCAAGGAGACACAGATACGCAGTATTTT
CASSFQGDTDTQYF
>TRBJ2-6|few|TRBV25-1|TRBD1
TGTGCCAGCAGTGCCCGCCGGGACAGCTCCTCTGGGGCCAACGTCCTGACTTTC
CASSARRDSSSGANVLTF
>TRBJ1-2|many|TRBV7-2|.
TGTGCCAGCAGCTTCGTGAACTATGGCTACACCTTC
CASSFVNYGYTF
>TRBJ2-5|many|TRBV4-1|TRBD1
TGCGCCAGCAGCCAAACAGGGGTGAGGGAGACCCAGTACTTC
CASSQTGVRETQYF
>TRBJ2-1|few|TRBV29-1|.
TGCAGCGTTCCGATGGTTCAGGATGGGCAGTTCTTC
CSVPMVQDGQFF
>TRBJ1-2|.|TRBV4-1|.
TGCGCCAGCAGCCAAGATTCAGGAGGGGCCGGCTATGGCTACACCTTC
CASSQDSGGAGYGYTF
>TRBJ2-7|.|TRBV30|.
TGTGCCTGGAGGGTACCAAGGGGCTCCTACGAGCAGTACTTC
CAWRVPRGSYEQYF
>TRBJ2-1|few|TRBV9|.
TGTGCCAGCAGCGTAGATGGGATCTCCTACAATGTGCAGTTCTTC
CASSVDGISYNVQFF
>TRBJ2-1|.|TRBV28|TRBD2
TGTGCCAGCAGTTCAATAGCGGGGGGCAACTACAATGAGCAGTTCTTC
CASSSIAGGNYNEQFF
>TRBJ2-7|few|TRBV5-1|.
TGCGCCAGCAGCGCCCGGTGGGGGGGGCGAATCTACGAGCAGTACTTC
CASSARWGGRIYEQYF
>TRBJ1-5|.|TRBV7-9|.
TGTGCCAGCAGCTCCTTTTTTGACAGCAAGCCCCAGCATTTT
CASSSFFDSKPQHF
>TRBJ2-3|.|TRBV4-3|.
TGCGCCAGCGGCCAAGATGATCGCAAGACGCAGTATTTT
CASGQDDRKTQYF
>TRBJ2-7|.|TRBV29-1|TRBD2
TGCAGCGTTGAGGGTAGCGGGAGCTACGAGCAGTACTTC
CSVEGSGSYEQYF
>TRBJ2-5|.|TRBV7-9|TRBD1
TGTGCCAGCAGTTACGGGACAGGGGGCTTCGAGACCCAGTACTTC
CASSYGTGGFETQYF
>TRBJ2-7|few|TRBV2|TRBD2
TGTGCCAGCAGGAGGCTAGCGGGAACCTACGAGCAGTACTTC
CASRRLAGTYEQYF
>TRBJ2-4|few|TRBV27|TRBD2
TGTGCCAGCAGTTTATCAGGCAGCGGGAGAGGTAATGGGCAGTACTTC
CASSLSGSGRGNGQYF
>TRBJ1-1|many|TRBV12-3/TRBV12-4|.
TGTGCCAGCAGCTTAGTGGCGAACACTGAAGCTTTCTTT
CASSLVANTEAFF
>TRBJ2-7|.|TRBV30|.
TGTGCCCTCGACTCGACTAACAATCGCTACGAGCAGTACTTC
CALDSTNNRYEQYF
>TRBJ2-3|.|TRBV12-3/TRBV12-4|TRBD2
TGTACCAGCACCCTCTTTAGCGGGTTGAGCACAGATACGCAGTATTTT
CTSTLFSGLSTDTQYF